These T cell receptor beta chains were read from a single sample in a study of CD8 T cells in Susac syndrome. TCRdb fed the immunoSEQ multiplex PCR reads into MiXCR, producing one record per CDR3 protein. The sample comprises about 100,000 distinct CDR3 sequences, roughly 96% of which are singletons, and 0.3% rests with the top ten. The specimen sequenced was CD8+ T cells from PBMCs. The source is a human donor with Susac syndrome. Each CDR3 is given without its conserved first and last residue. The order of the fields is D gene, V gene, J gene, CDR3 protein. D genes are given only for firm matches.

-	TRBV7-8	TRBJ2-7	ASSSDRDSFYEQY
-	TRBV11-2	TRBJ2-7	ASSLEGPAGQY
TRBD1	TRBV11-2	TRBJ2-5	ASSPLTGGHETQY
TRBD1	TRBV20-1	TRBJ1-6	SARGGTGGETSPLH
TRBD2	TRBV29-1	TRBJ2-1	SVGLAGANEQF
-	TRBV9	TRBJ2-3	ASRAGTARTDTQY
-	TRBV6-2/TRBV6-3	TRBJ2-7	ASSYSPDTPGEQY
TRBD2	TRBV5-1	TRBJ2-6	ASSGGAGANVLT
-	TRBV27	TRBJ1-2	ASGQNYGYT
TRBD2	TRBV7-3	TRBJ2-1	ASSLGRAEQF
TRBD2	TRBV6-2/TRBV6-3	TRBJ2-1	ASSYGLAGTEQF
-	TRBV27	TRBJ2-6	ASSPVGANVLT
-	TRBV7-2	TRBJ2-5	ASSFVGGGETQY
-	TRBV7-8	TRBJ2-3	ASSLPGESDTQY
TRBD2	TRBV15	TRBJ2-5	ATSRGHFGTSGSHRAETQY
TRBD1	TRBV4-2	TRBJ2-3	ASSAHRDRGRTDTQY
-	TRBV20-1	TRBJ1-1	SARREGGGTEAF
-	TRBV5-1	TRBJ2-3	ASSLERGVGTDTQY
-	TRBV13	TRBJ1-6	ASSFGGIGDSPLH
-	TRBV18	TRBJ1-2	ASSPEGRNYGYT
TRBD2	TRBV5-4	TRBJ2-1	ASSLAGGGSYNEQF
-	TRBV20-1	TRBJ1-2	SATQDYGYT
-	TRBV14	TRBJ2-2	ASSQRLNTGELF
TRBD2	TRBV12-3/TRBV12-4	TRBJ2-1	ASSRPRLASYNEQF
-	TRBV4-1	TRBJ1-3	ASSQTSGNTIY
TRBD2	TRBV4-1	TRBJ2-5	ASSITGTSRETQY
-	TRBV4-1	TRBJ2-3	ASSPQGWPSTDTQY
-	TRBV10-3	TRBJ1-2	AISGLTNGYT
-	TRBV29-1	TRBJ2-7	SVGTSGEQY
-	TRBV5-1	TRBJ1-4	ASSPGQSTNEKPF
TRBD2	TRBV20-1	TRBJ2-3	SARDDPLAGGTDTQY
TRBD2	TRBV13	TRBJ2-1	ASSLGSGTYNEQF
-	TRBV29-1	TRBJ1-2	SVNPPDYGYT
TRBD2	TRBV7-9	TRBJ2-3	ASSPTSGRADTQY
-	TRBV3-1	TRBJ2-3	ASSQRPISTDTQY
-	TRBV27	TRBJ2-5	ASRPTSKGVQTQY
TRBD1	TRBV29-1	TRBJ2-7	SVAGTASYEQY
TRBD1	TRBV5-4	TRBJ2-5	ASSRDRAAETQY
-	TRBV4-1	TRBJ2-1	ASSQVPGLDEQF
TRBD2	TRBV4-2	TRBJ2-5	ASSRSGVGETQY
-	TRBV6-1	TRBJ1-2	ASSEPRT
-	TRBV20-1	TRBJ2-7	SASGGFSSYEQY
TRBD2	TRBV29-1	TRBJ2-5	SVPRGVETQY
TRBD2	TRBV24-1	TRBJ2-3	ATSDSPTSGAYTDTQY
-	TRBV29-1	TRBJ2-1	IIGGGQANEQF
-	TRBV4-1	TRBJ1-1	ASSQGALLNTEAF
TRBD2	TRBV30	TRBJ2-4	AGTSGNIQY
TRBD1	TRBV18	TRBJ1-2	ASTAGTGAGYT
-	TRBV27	TRBJ2-7	ASSLADGSYEQY
-	TRBV13	TRBJ1-1	ASSLVGRAF
TRBD2	TRBV13	TRBJ2-7	ASSSGEGPYEQY
-	TRBV4-1	TRBJ1-2	ASSQDLAGANYGYT
-	TRBV27	TRBJ1-6	ASSSTGLRSPLH